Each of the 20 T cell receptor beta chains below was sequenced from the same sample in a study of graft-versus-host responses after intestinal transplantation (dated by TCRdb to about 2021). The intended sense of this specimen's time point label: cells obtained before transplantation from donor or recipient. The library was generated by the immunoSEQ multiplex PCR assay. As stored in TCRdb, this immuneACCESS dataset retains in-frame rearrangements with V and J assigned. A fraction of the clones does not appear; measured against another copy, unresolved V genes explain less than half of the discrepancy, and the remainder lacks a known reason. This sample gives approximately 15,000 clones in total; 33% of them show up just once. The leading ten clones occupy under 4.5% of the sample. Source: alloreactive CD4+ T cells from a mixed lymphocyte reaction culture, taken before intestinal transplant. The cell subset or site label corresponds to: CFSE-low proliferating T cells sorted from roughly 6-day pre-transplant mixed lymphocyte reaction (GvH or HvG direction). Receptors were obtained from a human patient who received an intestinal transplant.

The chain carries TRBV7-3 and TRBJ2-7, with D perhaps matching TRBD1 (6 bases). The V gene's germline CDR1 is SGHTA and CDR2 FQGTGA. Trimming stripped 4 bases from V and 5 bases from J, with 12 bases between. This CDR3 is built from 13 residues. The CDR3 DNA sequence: TGTGCCAGCAGCTCCACAGGGATGAACGAGCAGTACTTC. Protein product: CASSSTGMNEQYF. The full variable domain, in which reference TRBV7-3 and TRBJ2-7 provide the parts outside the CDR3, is GAGVSQTPSNKVTEKGKYVELRCDPISGHTALYWYRQSLGQGPEFLIYFQGTGAADDSGLPNDRFFAVRPEGSVSTLKIQRTERGDSAVYLCASSSTGMNEQYFGPGTRLTVT.

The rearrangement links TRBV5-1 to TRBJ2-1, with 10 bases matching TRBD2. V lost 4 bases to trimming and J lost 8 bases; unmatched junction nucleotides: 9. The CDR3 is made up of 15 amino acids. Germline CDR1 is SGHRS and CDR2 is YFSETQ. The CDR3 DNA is TGCGCCAGCAGCCTCTTAGCGGGGGGTGAAGATGAGCAGTTCTTC. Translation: CASSLLAGGEDEQFF.

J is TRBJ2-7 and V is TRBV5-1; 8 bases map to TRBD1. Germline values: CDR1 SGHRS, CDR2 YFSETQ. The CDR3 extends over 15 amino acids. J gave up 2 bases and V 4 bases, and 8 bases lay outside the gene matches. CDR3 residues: CASSLTGTGTYEQYF. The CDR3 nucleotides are TGCGCCAGCAGCCTGACCGGGACAGGAACCTACGAGCAGTACTTC.

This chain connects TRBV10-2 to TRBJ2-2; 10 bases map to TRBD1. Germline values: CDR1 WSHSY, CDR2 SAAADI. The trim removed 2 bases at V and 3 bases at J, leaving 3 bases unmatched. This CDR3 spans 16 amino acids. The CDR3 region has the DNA TGCGCCAGCAGTGAGGGGGACAGGGGTTACACCGGGGAGCTGTTTTTT. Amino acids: CASSEGDRGYTGELFF.

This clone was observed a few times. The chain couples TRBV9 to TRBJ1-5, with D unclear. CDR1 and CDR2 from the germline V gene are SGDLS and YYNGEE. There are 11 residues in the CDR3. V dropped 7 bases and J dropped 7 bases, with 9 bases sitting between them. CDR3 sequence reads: CASFVLQPQHF. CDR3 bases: TGTGCCAGCTTTGTGCTACAGCCCCAGCATTTT. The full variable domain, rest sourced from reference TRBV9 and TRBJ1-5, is DSGVTQTPKHLITATGQRVTLRCSPRSGDLSVYWYQQSLDQGLQFLIQYYNGEERAKGNILERFSAQQFPDLHSELNLSSLELGDSALYFCASFVLQPQHFGDGTRLSIL.

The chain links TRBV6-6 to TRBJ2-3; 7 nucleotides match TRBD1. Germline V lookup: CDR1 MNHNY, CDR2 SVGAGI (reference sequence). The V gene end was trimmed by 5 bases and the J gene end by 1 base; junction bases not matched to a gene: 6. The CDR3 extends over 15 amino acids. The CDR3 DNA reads TGTGCCAGCAGTAAAGGGGGCGCCGGCACAGATACGCAGTATTTT. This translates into CASSKGGAGTDTQYF.

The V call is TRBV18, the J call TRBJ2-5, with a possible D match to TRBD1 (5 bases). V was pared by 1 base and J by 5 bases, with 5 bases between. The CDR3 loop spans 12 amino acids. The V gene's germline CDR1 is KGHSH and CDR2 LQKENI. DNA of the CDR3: TGTGCCAGCTCACCACAGGGGGAGACCCAGTACTTC. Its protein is CASSPQGETQYF.

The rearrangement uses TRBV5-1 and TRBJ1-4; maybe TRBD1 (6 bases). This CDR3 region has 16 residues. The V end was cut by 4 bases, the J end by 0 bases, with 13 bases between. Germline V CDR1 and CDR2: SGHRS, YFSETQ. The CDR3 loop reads CASSQGHLATNEKLFF. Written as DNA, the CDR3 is TGCGCCAGCAGCCAGGGACACCTAGCAACTAATGAAAAACTGTTTTTT.

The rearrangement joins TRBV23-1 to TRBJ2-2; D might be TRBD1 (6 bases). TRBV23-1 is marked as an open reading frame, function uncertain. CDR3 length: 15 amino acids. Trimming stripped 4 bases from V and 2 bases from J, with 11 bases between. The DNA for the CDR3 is TGCGCCAGCAGTCTGGACAGCTGTAACACCGGGGAGCTGTTTTTT. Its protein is CASSLDSCNTGELFF.

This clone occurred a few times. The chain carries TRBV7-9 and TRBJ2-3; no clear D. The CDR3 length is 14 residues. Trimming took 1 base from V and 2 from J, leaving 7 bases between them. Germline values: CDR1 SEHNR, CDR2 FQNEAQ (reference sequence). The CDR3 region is CASSLVDTTDTQYF. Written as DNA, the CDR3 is TGTGCCAGCAGCTTAGTGGATACCACAGATACGCAGTATTTT. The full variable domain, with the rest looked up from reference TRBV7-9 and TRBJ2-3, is DTGVSQNPRHKITKRGQNVTFRCDPISEHNRLYWYRQTLGQGPEFLTYFQNEAQLEKSRLLSDRFSAERPKGSFSTLEIQRTEQGDSAMYLCASSLVDTTDTQYFGPGTRLTVL.

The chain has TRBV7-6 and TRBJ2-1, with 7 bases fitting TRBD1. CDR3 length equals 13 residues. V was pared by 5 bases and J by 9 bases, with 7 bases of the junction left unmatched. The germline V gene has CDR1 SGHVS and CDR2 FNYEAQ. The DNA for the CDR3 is TGTGCCAGCAGCCGGACAGGAGTTAGTGAGCAGTTCTTC. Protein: CASSRTGVSEQFF.

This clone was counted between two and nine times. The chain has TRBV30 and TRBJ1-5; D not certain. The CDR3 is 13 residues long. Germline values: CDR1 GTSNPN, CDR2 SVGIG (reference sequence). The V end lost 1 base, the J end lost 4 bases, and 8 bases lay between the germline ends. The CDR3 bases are TGTGCCTGGAGTGAGTCGGATAATCAGCCCCAGCATTTT. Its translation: CAWSESDNQPQHF.

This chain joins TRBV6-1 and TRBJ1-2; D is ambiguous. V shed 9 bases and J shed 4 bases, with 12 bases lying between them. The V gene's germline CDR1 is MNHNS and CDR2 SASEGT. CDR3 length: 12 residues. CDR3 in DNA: TGTGCCAGTTGGTTAGAGATCTATGGCTACACCTTC. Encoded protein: CASWLEIYGYTF.

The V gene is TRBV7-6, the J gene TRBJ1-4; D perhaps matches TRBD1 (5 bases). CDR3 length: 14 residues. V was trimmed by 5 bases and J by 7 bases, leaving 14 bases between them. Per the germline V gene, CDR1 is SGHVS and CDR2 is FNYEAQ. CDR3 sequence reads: CASSPQGDGEKLFF. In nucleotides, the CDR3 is TGTGCCAGCAGCCCTCAGGGTGATGGTGAAAAACTGTTTTTT.

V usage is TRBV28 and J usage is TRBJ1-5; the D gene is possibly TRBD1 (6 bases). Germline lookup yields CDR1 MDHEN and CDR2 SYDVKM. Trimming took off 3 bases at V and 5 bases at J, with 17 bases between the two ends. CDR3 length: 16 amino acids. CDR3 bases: TGTGCCAGCAGTTTTAGGGGGGTTGGGGCCTATCAGCCCCAGCATTTT. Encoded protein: CASSFRGVGAYQPQHF. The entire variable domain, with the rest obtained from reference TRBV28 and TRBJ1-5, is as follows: DVKVTQSSRYLVKRTGEKVFLECVQDMDHENMFWYRQDPGLGLRLIYFSYDVKMKEKGDIPEGYSVSREKKERFSLILESASTNQTSMYLCASSFRGVGAYQPQHFGDGTRLSIL.

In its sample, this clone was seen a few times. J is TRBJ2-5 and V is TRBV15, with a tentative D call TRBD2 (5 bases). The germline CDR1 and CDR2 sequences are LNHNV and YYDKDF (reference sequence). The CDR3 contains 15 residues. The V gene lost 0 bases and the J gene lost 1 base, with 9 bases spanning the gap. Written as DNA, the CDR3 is TGTGCCACCAGCAGAGATTTCGGGGTCCAAGAGACCCAGTACTTC. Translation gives CATSRDFGVQETQYF.

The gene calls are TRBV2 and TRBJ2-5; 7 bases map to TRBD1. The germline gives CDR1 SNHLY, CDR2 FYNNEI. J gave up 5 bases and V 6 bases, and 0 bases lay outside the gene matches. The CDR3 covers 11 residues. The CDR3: CASRQGETQYF. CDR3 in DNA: TGTGCCAGCAGACAGGGGGAGACCCAGTACTTC.

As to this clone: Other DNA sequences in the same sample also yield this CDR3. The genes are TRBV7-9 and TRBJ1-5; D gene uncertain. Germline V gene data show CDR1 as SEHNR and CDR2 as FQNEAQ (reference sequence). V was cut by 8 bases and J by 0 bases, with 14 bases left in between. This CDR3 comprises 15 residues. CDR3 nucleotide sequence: TGTGCCAGCTCCCCGCGAGGTAATAGCAATCAGCCCCAGCATTTT. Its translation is CASSPRGNSNQPQHF.

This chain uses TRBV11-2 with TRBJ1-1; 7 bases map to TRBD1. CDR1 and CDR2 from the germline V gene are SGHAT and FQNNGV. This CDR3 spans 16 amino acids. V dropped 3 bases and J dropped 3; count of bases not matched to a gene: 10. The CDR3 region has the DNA TGTGCCAGCAGCTTCTACAGGGGCTCCTATCACACTGAAGCTTTCTTT. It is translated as CASSFYRGSYHTEAFF. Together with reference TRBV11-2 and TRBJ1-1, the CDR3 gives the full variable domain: EAGVAQSPRYKIIEKRQSVAFWCNPISGHATLYWYQQILGQGPKLLIQFQNNGVVDDSQLPKDRFSAERLKGVDSTLKIQPAKLEDSAVYLCASSFYRGSYHTEAFFGQGTRLTVV.

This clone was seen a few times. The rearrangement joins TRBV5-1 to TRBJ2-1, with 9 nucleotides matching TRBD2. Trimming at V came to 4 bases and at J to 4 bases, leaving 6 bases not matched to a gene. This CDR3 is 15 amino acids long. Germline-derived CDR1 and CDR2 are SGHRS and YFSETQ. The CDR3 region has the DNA TGCGCCAGCAGCCCCGGACTAGCGAGTTACAATGAGCAGTTCTTC. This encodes CASSPGLASYNEQFF.